Listed below are T cell receptor beta chains from one sample, sequenced in a study of breast tumors, draining lymph nodes, adjacent tissues. TCRdb processed the multiplex PCR reads anew with MiXCR; each CDR3 protein has one entry. The data contain around 150,000 distinct CDR3 sequences, more than 20% of them singletons. Sequencing used axillary lymph node tissue. The receptors were gathered from a female donor with breast cancer. Some clones in this sample may be carry-over from other donors' samples. Both conserved end residues are trimmed from each CDR3. The order of the fields is J gene, D gene, V gene, CDR3 protein. D genes are given only for firm matches.

>TRBJ2-7|TRBD2|TRBV6-5
ASSYSPSGRVYEQY
>TRBJ2-1|NA|TRBV6-1
ASSATGNHEQF
>TRBJ2-2|TRBD2|TRBV9
ASSVGVGLAGVDGELF
>TRBJ2-7|TRBD2|TRBV7-9
ASSGGLGLYEQY
>TRBJ1-5|NA|TRBV6-2/TRBV6-3
ASSYWTDQETQH
>TRBJ2-5|TRBD1|TRBV7-9
ASSPGTGLETQY
>TRBJ2-3|TRBD1|TRBV10-3
AISEWTGGTDTQY
>TRBJ2-5|TRBD1|TRBV18
ASPRGQGETQY
>TRBJ2-5|NA|TRBV3-1
ASSPTRTPWETQY
>TRBJ1-2|NA|TRBV20-1
SARGEGDGNYGYT
>TRBJ2-7|TRBD2|TRBV6-1
ASSGTLLAWSRYEQY
>TRBJ2-3|NA|TRBV30
AWSGVGADTQY
>TRBJ1-5|NA|TRBV6-1
ASSRAREGNQPQH